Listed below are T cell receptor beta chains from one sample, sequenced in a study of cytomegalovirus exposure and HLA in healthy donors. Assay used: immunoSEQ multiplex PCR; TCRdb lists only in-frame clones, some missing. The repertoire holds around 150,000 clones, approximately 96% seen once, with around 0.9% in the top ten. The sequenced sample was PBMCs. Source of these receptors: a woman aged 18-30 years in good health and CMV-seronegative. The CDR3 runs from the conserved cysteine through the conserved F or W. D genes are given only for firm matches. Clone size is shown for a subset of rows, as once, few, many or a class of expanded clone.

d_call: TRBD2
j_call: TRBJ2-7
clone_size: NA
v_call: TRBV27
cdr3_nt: TGTGCCAGCAGTTTATCGTTGGCGGGGGGGGAGCAGTACTTC
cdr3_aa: CASSLSLAGGEQYF

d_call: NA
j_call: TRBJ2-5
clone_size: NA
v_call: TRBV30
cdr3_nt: TGTGCCTGGGCCACAGGAGCTAGGGGAGAGACCCAGTACTTC
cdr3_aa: CAWATGARGETQYF

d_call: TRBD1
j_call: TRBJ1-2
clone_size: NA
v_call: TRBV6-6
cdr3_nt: TGTGCCAGCAAGAAACCGGGACAGGGAGGCGGCTACACCTTC
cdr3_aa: CASKKPGQGGGYTF

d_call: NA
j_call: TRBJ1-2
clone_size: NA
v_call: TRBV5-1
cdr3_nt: TGCGCCAGCAGCTCGGAAACGGAGAGGGCACGGTATGGCTACACCTTC
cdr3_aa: CASSSETERARYGYTF

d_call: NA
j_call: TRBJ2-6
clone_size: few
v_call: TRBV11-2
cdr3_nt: TGTGCCAGCAGCCCCGCTCAGTGGGCCTCTGGGGCCAACGTCCTGACTTTC
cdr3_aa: CASSPAQWASGANVLTF

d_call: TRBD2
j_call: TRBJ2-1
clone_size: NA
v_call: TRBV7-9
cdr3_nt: TGTGCCAGCAGCCATTACTCTAGCGGCTACAATGAGCAGTTCTTC
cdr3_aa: CASSHYSSGYNEQFF

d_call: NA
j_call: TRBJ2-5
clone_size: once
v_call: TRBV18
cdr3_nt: TGTGCCAGCTCACCATTTCATGCCGAGACAGCCGAGACCCAGTACTTC
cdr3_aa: CASSPFHAETAETQYF

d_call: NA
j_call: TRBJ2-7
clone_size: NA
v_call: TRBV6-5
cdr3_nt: TGTGCCAGCAGTTACTCGGGAGAGAGCTCCTACGAGCAGTACTTC
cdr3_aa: CASSYSGESSYEQYF

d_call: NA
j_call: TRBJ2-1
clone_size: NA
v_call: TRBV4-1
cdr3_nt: TGCGCCAGCAGCCAAGCGGGACTTTCCTACAATGAGCAGTTCTTC
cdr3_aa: CASSQAGLSYNEQFF

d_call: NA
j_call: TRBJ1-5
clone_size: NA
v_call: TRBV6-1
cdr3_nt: TGTGCCAGCAGTGGACACACTAGCAATCAGCCCCAGCATTTT
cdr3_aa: CASSGHTSNQPQHF

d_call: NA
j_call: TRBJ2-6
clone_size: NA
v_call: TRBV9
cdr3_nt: TGTGCCAGCAGCGGAAGGGGCTCTGGGGCCAACGTCCTGACTTTC
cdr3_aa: CASSGRGSGANVLTF

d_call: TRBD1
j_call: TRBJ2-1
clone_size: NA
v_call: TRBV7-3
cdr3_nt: TGTGCCAGCAGCCCGGACAGGGACCGTGAGCAGTTCTTC
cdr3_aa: CASSPDRDREQFF

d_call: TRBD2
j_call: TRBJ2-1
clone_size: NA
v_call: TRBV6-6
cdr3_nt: TGTGCCAGCGGGGGGGAGGTTGAGCAGTTCTTC
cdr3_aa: CASGGEVEQFF

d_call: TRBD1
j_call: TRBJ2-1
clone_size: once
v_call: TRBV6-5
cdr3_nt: TGTGCCAGCAGAAAACAAGGGACAGGAGGTGAGCAGTTCTTC
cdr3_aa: CASRKQGTGGEQFF

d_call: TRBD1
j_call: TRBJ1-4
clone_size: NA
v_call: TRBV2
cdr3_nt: TGTGCCAGCAGCCGGGACAGGGGTAAGGGGAATGAAAAACTGTTTTTT
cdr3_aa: CASSRDRGKGNEKLFF

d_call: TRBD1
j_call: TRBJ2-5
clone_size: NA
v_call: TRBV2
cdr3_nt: TGTGCCAGCAGCCGGGACAGGGCTGAGACCCAGTACTTC
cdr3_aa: CASSRDRAETQYF

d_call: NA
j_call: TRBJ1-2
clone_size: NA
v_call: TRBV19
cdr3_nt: TGTGCCAGTAGTCTACAACACAGAGGGCGGCTTAACTATGGCTACACCTTC
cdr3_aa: CASSLQHRGRLNYGYTF

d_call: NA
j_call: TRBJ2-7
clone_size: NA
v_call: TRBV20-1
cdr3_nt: TGCAGTGCTACAACAGGGACCGAGCAGTACTTC
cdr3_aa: CSATTGTEQYF

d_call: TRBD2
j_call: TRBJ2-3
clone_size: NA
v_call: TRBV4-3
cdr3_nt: TGCGCCAGCAGCCAATCGGGGACTAGCGGGGTAAGAGATACGCAGTATTTT
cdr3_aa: CASSQSGTSGVRDTQYF

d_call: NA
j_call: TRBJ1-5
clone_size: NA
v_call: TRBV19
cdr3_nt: TGTGCCAGTAGTTTTGGGGCTTCGTGGCCCCAGCATTTT
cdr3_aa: CASSFGASWPQHF

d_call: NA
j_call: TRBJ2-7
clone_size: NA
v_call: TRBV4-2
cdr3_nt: TGTGCCAGCAGCCAAGATCCCGGGTCCTACGAGCAGTACTTC
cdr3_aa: CASSQDPGSYEQYF

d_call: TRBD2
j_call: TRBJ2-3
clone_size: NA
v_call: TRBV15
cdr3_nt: TGTGCCACCAGCAACCAGCGGGGCGTCACAGATACGCAGTATTTT
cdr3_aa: CATSNQRGVTDTQYF

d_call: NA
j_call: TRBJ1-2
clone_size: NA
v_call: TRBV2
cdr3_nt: TGTGCCAGCAGCCTTCAGAACTATGGCTACACCTTC
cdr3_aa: CASSLQNYGYTF

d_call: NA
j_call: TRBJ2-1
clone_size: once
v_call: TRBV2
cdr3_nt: TGTGCCAGCATCCAGGCGGGCCCTACCGTAGATGAGCAGTTCTTC
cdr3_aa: CASIQAGPTVDEQFF

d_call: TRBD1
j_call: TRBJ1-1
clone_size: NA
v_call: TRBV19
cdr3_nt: TGTGCCAGTAGTGGAGGGACAGGGTCTGTTGAAGCTTTCTTT
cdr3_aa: CASSGGTGSVEAFF

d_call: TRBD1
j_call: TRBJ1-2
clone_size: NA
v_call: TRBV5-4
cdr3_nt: TGTGCCAGCAGCTTGGACAGGGGGCTTTTCTATGGCTACACCTTC
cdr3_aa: CASSLDRGLFYGYTF

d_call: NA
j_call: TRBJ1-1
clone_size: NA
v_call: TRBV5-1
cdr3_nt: TGCGCCAGCAGCACAGGGAATCTAGACACTGAAGCTTTCTTT
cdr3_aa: CASSTGNLDTEAFF

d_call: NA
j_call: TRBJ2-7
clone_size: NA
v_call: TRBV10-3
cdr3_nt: TGTGCCATCTCCCCCGGTTCAGGGGGGACCTACGAGCAGTACTTC
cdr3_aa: CAISPGSGGTYEQYF

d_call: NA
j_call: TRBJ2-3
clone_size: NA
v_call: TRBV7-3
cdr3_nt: TGTGCCAGCAGCTTAACGGTGGACAATACGCAGTATTTT
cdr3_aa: CASSLTVDNTQYF

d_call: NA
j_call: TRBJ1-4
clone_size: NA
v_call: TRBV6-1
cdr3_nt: TGTGCCAGCAGTGAAGAACTGACGGGACTCCTAAAGGAGGGGGAAAAACTGTTTTTT
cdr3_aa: CASSEELTGLLKEGEKLFF

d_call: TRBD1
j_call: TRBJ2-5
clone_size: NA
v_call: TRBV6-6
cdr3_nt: TGTGCCAGCAGGGACCGGGACAGGAGGGAGACCCAGTACTTC
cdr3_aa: CASRDRDRRETQYF

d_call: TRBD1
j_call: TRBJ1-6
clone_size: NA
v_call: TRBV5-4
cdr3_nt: TGTGCCAGCAGCTTCCGGGACAGTAATTCACCCCTCCACTTT
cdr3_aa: CASSFRDSNSPLHF

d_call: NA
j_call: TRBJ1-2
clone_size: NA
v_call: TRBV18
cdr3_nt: TGTGCCAGCTCACCTGCCGGAGCAGTATCGGGAGGCTACACCTTC
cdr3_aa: CASSPAGAVSGGYTF

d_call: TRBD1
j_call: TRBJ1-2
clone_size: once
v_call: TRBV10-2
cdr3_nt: TGCGCCAGCAGTCCAATACCGGGACAGGGTGACTATGGCTACACCTTC
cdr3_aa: CASSPIPGQGDYGYTF

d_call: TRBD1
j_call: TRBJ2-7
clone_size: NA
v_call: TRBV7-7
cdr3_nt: TGTGCTAGCACCTTGGACAGGGGAACCTACGAGCAGTACTTC
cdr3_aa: CASTLDRGTYEQYF

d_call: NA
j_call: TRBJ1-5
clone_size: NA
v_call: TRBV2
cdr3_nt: TGTGCCAGCAGTGAAGGGGGCAGGGACAATCAGCCCCAGCATTTT
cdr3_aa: CASSEGGRDNQPQHF

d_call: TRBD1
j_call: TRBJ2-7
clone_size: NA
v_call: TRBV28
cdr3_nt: TGTGCCAGCAGTGGTTACGGACAGGGTTCCAAATGGGAGCAGTACTTC
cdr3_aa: CASSGYGQGSKWEQYF

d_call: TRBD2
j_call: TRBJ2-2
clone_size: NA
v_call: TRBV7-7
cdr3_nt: TGTGCTAGCAGCTCAACTAGCGGGGGGAAAATCACCGGGGAGCTGTTTTTT
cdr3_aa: CASSSTSGGKITGELFF

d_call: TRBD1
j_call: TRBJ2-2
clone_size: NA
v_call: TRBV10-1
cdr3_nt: TGCGCCAGCAGGAGGGACAGGGTATCCTCCGGGGAGCTGTTTTTT
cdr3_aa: CASRRDRVSSGELFF

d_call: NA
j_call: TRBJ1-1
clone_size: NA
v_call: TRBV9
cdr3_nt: TGTGCCAGCAGTCGAAACCCGACAGGAAACACTGAAGCTTTCTTT
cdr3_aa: CASSRNPTGNTEAFF

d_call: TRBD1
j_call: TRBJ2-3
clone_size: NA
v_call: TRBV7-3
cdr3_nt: TGTGCCAGCAGCTTGGGACAGGGGGCCGCAGATACGCAGTATTTT
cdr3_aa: CASSLGQGAADTQYF

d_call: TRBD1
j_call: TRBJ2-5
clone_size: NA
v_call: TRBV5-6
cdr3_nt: TGTGCCAGCAGTTATTCCCGCAGGACAGGGATAGAGGAGACCCAGTACTTC
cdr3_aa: CASSYSRRTGIEETQYF

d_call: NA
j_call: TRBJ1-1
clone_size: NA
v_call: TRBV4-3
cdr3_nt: TGCGCCAGCAGCCATACGGCCTCGGGCACTGAAGCTTTCTTT
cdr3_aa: CASSHTASGTEAFF

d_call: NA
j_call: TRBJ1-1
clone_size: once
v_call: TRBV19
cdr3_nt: TGTGCCAGCGGTCGGTGGAGGAACACTGAAGCTTTCTTT
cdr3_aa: CASGRWRNTEAFF

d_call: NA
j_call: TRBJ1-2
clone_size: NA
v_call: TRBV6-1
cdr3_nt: TGTGCCAGCAGCCTAGGACAGTATGATGGCTACACCTTC
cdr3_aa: CASSLGQYDGYTF

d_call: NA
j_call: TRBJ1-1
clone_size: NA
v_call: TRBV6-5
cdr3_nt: TGTGCCAGCAGTGCTGACAGGAACACTGAAGCTTTCTTT
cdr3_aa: CASSADRNTEAFF

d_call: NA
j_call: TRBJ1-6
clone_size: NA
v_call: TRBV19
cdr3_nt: TGTGCCAGTAGTATTTGGGGGGATAGTTCACCCCTCCACTTT
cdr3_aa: CASSIWGDSSPLHF

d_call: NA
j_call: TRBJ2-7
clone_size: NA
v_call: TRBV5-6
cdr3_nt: TGTGCCAGCAGCTTGGGACAGAACGAGCAGTACTTC
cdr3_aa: CASSLGQNEQYF

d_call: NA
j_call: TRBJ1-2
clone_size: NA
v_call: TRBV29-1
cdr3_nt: TGCAGCGTTGAAACGGGGAGCTATGGCTACACCTTC
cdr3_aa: CSVETGSYGYTF

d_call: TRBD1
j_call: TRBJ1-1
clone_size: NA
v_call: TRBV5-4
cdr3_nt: TGTGCCAGCAGCACGTGGGACAGGGAGAACACTGAAGCTTTCTTT
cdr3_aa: CASSTWDRENTEAFF

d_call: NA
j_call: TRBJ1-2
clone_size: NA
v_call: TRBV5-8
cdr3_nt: TGTGCCAGCAGCCCCCGCAGGGGACTAAACTATGGCTACACCTTC
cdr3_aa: CASSPRRGLNYGYTF

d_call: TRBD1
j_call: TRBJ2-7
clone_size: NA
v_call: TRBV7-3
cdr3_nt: TGTGCCAGCAGCTTAGAGGGACAGGGGAGCTACGAGCAGTACTTC
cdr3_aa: CASSLEGQGSYEQYF

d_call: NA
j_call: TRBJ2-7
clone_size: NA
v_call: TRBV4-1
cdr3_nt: TGCGCCAGCAGCCAGTCACAGGGTAGCTCCTACGAGCAGTACTTC
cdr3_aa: CASSQSQGSSYEQYF